This entry lists 5 T cell receptor beta chains sequenced from one sample in a study of control samples from healthy donors and cancer patients. Measured with immunoSEQ multiplex PCR; TCRdb has only the in-frame clones, and not every one. This repertoire shows some 58,000 clones, 70% to 90% found once; its top ten account for about 13%. The material sequenced was PBMCs. The receptors come from a woman aged 60-75 years with lung cancer.

The chain links TRBV7-9 to TRBJ2-7; TRBD2 matches at 14 bases. V trimming: 6 bases; J trimming: 4 bases; junction bases outside the gene matches: 14. The CDR3 extends over 18 amino acids. Germline loops: CDR1 SEHNR, CDR2 FQNEAQ (reference sequence). The CDR3 loop reads CASREIRLAGGSGYEQYF. The CDR3 region has the DNA TGTGCCAGCAGGGAAATCCGACTAGCGGGGGGGTCGGGGTACGAGCAGTACTTC.

The chain is built from TRBV15 and TRBJ1-4; D call uncertain. The CDR3 extends over 15 amino acids. V was clipped by 0 bases and J by 8 bases, with 13 bases between them. In germline, CDR1 is LNHNV, CDR2 YYDKDF (reference sequence). The CDR3 DNA follows: TGTGCCACCAGCAGAGATGGGTCTCGAGGCGAAAAACTGTTTTTT. It translates to CATSRDGSRGEKLFF. The entire variable domain, with the rest obtained from reference TRBV15 and TRBJ1-4, is as follows: DAMVIQNPRYQVTQFGKPVTLSCSQTLNHNVMYWYQQKSSQAPKLLFHYYDKDFNNEADTPDNFQSRRPNTSFCFLDIRSPGLGDTAMYLCATSRDGSRGEKLFFGSGTQLSVL.

The chain recombines TRBV2 with TRBJ1-5, with TRBD1 identical over 7 bases. J gave up 5 bases and V 6 bases, and 7 bases lay outside the gene matches. CDR1 and CDR2 (germline): SNHLY, FYNNEI. This CDR3 has 14 residues. Written as DNA, the CDR3 is TGTGCCAGCAGGGGCGGGACAGAGGATCAGCCCCAGCATTTT. This codes for CASRGGTEDQPQHF.

This clone qualifies as medium-sized. The chain carries TRBV21-1 and TRBJ2-2; the table's D call, TRBD2, was not checked against the DNA. TRBV21-1 has pseudogene status. There are 20 residues in the CDR3. DNA for the CDR3: TGTGCCAGCAGCAAAGGACTAGCTCACAACCCCATCACAAACACCGGGGAGCTGTTTTTT. Its protein product is CASSKGLAHNPITNTGELFF.

The rearrangement uses TRBV5-1 and TRBJ1-1, with D maybe TRBD1 (5 bases). Germline V gene data show CDR1 as SGHRS and CDR2 as YFSETQ. The CDR3 covers 14 residues. Trimming took 1 base from V and 4 from J, leaving 11 bases between them. The CDR3 bases are TGCGCCAGCAGCTTGCAGGGTGGGGGCACTGAAGCTTTCTTT. Amino acid sequence: CASSLQGGGTEAFF.